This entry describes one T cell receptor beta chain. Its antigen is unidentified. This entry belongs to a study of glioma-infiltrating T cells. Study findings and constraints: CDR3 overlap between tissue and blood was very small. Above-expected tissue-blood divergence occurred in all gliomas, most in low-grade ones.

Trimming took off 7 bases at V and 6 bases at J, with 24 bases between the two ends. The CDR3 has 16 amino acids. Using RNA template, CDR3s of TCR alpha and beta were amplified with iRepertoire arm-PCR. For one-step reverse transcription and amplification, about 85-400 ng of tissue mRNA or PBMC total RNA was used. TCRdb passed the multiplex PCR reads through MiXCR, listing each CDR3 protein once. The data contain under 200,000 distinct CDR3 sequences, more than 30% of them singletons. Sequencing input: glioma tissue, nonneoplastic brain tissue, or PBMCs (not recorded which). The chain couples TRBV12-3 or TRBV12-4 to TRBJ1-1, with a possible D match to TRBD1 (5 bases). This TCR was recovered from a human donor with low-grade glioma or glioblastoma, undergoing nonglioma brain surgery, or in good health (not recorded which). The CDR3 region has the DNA TGTGCCAGCACTCCAGGAGGGGCAGGCATCGTCGCTGAAGCTTTCTTT. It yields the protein CASTPGGAGIVAEAFF.